This T cell receptor (beta chain) was observed in a study of monozygotic twins with cystic fibrosis. Sequenced by immunoSEQ multiplex PCR; TCRdb stores in-frame clones only, minus some. The sample includes 25,000 to 30,000 clones, 90% of them seen just once. V lost 4 bases to trimming and J lost 5 bases; unmatched junction nucleotides: 4. This CDR3 comprises 13 residues. From germline, CDR1 is LNHDA and CDR2 SQIVND (reference sequence). This clone was seen once. The chain employs TRBV19 and TRBJ1-1; 7 bases map to TRBD1. Material: blood. The clonotype originates from a girl aged 2-10 years with cystic fibrosis. The CDR3 sequence: CASSNDRVTEAFF. The CDR3, as DNA: TGTGCCAGTAGTAACGACAGGGTAACTGAAGCTTTCTTT.